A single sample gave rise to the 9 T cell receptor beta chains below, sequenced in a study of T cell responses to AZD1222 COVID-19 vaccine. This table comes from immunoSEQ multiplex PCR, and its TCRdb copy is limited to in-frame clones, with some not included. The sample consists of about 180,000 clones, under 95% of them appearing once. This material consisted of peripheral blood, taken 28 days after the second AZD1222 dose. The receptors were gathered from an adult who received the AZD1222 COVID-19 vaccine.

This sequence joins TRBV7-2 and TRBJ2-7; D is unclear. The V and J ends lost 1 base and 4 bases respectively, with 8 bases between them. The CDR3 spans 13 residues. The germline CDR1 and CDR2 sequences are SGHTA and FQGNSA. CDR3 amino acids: CASSLEGNYEQYF. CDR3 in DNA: TGTGCCAGCAGCTTAGAAGGGAATTACGAGCAGTACTTC.

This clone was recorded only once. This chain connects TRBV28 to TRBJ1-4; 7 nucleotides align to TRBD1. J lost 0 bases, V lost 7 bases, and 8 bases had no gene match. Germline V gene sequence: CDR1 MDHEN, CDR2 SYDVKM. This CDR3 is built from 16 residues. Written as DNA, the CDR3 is TGTGCCAGCAAGGGGGGGACAGCGGCAACTAATGAAAAACTGTTTTTT. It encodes CASKGGTAATNEKLFF.

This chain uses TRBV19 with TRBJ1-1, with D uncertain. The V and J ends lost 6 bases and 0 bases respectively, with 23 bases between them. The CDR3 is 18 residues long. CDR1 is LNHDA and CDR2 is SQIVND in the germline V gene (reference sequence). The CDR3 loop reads CASRGPGSTFIMNTEAFF. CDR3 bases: TGTGCCAGTAGAGGTCCGGGCAGTACCTTTATCATGAACACTGAAGCTTTCTTT.

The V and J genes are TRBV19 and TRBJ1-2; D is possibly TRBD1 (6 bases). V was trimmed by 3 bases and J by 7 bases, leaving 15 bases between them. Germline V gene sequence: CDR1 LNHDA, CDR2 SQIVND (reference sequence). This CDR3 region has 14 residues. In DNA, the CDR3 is TGTGCCAGTAGTATCGGGCTGCAGGGGAGTGGCTACACCTTC. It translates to CASSIGLQGSGYTF.

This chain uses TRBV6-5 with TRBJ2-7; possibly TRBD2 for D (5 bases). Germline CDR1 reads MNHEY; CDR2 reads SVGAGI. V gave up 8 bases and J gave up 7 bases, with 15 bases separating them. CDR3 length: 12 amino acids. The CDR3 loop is CASGRPRGEQYF. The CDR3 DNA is TGTGCCAGCGGACGGCCCCGGGGTGAGCAGTACTTC.

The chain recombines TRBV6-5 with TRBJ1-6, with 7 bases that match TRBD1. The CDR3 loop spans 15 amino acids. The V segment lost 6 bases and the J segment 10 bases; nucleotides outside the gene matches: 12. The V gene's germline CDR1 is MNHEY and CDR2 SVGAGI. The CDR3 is CASSPPGTDSSPLHF. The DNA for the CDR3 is TGTGCCAGCAGCCCCCCCGGGACAGACTCATCACCCCTCCACTTT.

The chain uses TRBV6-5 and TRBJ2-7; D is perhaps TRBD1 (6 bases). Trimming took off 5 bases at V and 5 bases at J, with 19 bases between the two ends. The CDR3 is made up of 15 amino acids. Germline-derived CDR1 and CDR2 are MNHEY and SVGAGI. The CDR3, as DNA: TGTGCCAGCAGTCAAATACAGGGAAACGAGGACGAGCAGTACTTC. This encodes CASSQIQGNEDEQYF.

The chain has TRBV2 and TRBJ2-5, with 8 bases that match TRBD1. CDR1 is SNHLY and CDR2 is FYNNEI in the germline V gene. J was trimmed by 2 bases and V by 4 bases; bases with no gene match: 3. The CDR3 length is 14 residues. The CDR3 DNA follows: TGTGCCAGCAGTGGTGGGACAGGACAAGAGACCCAGTACTTC. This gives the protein CASSGGTGQETQYF.

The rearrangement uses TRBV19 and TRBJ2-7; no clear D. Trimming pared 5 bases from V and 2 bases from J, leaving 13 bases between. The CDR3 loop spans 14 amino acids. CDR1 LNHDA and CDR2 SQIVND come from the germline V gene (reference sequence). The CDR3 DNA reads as TGTGCCAGTAGTGTTGACTTAAGTACCTACGAGCAGTACTTC. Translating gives CASSVDLSTYEQYF.